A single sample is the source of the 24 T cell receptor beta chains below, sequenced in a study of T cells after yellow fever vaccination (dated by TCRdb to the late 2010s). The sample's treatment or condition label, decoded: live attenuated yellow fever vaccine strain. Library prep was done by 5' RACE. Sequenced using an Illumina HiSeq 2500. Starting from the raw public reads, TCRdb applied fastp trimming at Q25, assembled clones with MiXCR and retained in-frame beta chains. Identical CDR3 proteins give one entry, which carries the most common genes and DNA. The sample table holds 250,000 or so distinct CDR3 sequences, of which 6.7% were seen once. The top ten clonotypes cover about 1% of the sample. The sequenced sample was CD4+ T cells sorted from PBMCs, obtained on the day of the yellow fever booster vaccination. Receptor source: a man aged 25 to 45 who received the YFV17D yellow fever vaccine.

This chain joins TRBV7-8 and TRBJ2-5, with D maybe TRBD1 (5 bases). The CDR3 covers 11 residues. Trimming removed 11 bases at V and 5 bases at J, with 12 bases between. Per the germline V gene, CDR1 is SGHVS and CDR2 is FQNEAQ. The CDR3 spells CAGAQYETQYF. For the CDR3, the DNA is TGTGCCGGGGCGCAGTATGAGACCCAGTACTTC.

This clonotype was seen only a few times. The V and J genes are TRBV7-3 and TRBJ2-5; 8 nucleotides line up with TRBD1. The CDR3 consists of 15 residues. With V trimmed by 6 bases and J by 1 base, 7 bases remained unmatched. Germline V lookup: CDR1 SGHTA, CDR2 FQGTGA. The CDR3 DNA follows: TGTGCCAGCAGGAAAACAGGGGGTGCCCAAGAGACCCAGTACTTC. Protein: CASRKTGGAQETQYF.

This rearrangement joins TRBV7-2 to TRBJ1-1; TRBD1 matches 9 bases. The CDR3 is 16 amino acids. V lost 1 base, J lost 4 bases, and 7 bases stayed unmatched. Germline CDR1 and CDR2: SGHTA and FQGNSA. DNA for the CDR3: TGTGCCAGCAGCTTAGTGGGACAGGGTTTGCTCACTGAAGCTTTCTTT. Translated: CASSLVGQGLLTEAFF.

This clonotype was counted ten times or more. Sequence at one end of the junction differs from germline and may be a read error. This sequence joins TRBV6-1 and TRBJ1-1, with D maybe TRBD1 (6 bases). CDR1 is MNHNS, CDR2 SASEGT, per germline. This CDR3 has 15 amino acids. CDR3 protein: CASREAPGQFLEAFF. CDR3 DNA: TGTGCCAGCAGAGAAGCCCCGGGACAATTTCTCGAAGCTTTCTTT.

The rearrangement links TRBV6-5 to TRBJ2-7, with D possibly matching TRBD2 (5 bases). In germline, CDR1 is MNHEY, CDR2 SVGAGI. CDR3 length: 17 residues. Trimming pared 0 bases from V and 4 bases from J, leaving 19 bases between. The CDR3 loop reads CASSYSSPSVPGYEQYF. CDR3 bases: TGTGCCAGCAGTTACTCGAGTCCATCCGTCCCGGGATACGAGCAGTACTTC.

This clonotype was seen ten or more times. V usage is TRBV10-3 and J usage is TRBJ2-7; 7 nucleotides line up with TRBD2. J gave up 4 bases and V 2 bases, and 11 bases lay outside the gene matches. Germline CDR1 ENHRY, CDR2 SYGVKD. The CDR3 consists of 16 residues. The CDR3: CAISEAGTKPSYEQYF. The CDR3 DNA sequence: TGTGCCATCAGTGAGGCGGGGACTAAGCCTAGTTACGAGCAGTACTTC.

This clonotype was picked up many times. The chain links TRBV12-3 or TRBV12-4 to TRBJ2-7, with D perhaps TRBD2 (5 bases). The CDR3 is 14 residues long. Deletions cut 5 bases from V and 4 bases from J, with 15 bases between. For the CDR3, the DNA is TGTGCCAGCAGTCCCTCGGCGGGTGGATACGAGCAGTACTTC. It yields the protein CASSPSAGGYEQYF.

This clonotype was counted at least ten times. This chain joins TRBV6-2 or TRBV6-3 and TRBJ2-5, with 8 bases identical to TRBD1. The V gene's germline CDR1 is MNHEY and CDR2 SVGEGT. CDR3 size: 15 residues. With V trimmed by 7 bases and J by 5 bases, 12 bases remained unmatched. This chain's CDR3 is CASTPNRGKTETQYF. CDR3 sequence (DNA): TGTGCCAGCACCCCCAACAGGGGGAAGACGGAGACCCAGTACTTC.

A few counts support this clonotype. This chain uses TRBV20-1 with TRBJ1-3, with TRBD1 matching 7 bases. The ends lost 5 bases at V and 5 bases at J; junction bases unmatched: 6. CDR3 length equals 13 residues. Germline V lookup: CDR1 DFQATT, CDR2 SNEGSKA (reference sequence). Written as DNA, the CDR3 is TGCAGTGCTTTCGACAGGGACAGAAACACCATATATTTT. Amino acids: CSAFDRDRNTIYF.

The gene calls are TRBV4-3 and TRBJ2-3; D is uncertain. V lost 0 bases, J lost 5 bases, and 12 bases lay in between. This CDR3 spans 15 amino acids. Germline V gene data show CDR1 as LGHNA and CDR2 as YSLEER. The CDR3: CASSQDWTPGDTQYF. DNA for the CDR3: TGCGCCAGCAGCCAAGATTGGACCCCTGGAGATACGCAGTATTTT.

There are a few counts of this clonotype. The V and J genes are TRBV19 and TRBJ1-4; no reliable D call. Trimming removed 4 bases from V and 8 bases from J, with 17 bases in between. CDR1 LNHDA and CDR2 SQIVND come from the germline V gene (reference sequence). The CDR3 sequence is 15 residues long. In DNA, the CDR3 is TGTGCCAGTAGTACCGTTGGCCAGGCACTCGAAAAACTGTTTTTT. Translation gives CASSTVGQALEKLFF. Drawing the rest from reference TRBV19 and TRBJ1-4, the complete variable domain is DGGITQSPKYLFRKEGQNVTLSCEQNLNHDAMYWYRQDPGQGLRLIYYSQIVNDFQKGDIAEGYSVSREKKESFPLTVTSAQKNPTAFYLCASSTVGQALEKLFFGSGTQLSVL.

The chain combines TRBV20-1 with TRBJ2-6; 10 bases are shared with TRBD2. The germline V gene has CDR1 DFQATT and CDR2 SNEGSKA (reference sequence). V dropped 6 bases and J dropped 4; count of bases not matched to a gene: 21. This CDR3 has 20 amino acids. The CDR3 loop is CSATGFLGLAAPGGANVLTF. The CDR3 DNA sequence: TGCAGTGCCACAGGGTTTTTAGGACTAGCGGCCCCGGGGGGGGCCAACGTCCTGACTTTC.

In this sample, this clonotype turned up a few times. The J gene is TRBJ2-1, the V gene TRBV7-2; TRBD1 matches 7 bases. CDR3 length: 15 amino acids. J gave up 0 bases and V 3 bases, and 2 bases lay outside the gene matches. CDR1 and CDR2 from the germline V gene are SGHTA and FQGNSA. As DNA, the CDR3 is TGTGCCAGCAGCTTTGACAGGGCCTCCTACAATGAGCAGTTCTTC. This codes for CASSFDRASYNEQFF.

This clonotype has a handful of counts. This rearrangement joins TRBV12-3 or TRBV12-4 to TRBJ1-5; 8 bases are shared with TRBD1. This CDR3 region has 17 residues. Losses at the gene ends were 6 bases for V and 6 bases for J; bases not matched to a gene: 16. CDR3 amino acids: CASSPGTGLLDGQPQHF. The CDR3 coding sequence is TGTGCCAGCAGCCCCGGGACAGGATTATTGGACGGTCAGCCCCAGCATTTT.

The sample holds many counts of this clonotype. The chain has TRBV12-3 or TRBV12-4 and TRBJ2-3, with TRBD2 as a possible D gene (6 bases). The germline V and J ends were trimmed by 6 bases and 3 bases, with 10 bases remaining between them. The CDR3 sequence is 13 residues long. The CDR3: CASRPGVTDTQYF. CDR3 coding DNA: TGTGCCAGCAGGCCGGGGGTGACAGATACGCAGTATTTT.

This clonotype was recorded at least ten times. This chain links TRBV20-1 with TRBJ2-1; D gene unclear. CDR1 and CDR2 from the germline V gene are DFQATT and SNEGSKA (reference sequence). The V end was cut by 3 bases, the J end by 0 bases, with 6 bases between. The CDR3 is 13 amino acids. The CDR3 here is CSASAVSYNEQFF. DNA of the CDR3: TGCAGTGCTAGTGCGGTCTCCTACAATGAGCAGTTCTTC.

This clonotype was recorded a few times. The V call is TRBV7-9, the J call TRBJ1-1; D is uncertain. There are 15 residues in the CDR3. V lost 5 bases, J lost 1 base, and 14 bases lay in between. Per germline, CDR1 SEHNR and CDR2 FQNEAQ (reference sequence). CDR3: CASSILPRANTEAFF. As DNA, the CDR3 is TGTGCCAGCAGCATACTACCTAGGGCGAACACTGAAGCTTTCTTT.

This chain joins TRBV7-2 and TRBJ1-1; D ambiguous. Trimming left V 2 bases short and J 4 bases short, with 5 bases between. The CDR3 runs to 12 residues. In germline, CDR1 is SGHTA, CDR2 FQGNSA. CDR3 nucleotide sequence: TGTGCCAGCAGCTTATTCAGCACTGAAGCTTTCTTT. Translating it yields CASSLFSTEAFF.

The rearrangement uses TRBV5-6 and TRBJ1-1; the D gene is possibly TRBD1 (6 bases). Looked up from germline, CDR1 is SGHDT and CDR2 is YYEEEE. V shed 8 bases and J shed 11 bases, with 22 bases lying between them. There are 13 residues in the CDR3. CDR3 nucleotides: TGTGCCAGGGGCCCCGGGGGCCGGTACGACGCTTTCTTT. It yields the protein CARGPGGRYDAFF.

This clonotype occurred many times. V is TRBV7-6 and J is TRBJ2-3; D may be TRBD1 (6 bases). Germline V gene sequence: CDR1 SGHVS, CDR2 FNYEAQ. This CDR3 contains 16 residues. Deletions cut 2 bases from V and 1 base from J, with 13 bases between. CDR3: CASSLSTGLGTDTQYF. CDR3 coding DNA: TGTGCCAGCAGCTTAAGTACAGGGCTTGGCACAGATACGCAGTATTTT.

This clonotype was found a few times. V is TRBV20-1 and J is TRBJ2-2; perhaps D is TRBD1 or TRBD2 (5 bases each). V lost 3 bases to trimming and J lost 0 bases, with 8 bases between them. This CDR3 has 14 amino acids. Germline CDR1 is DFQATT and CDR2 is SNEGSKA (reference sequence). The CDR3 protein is CSASRGPNTGELFF. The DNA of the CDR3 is TGCAGTGCTAGTCGGGGACCGAACACCGGGGAGCTGTTTTTT.

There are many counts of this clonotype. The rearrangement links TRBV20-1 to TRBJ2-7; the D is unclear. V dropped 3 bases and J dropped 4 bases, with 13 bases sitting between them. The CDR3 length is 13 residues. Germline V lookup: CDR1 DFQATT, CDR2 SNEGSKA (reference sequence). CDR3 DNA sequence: TGCAGTGCTAGGGACCTCGCCGGATACGAGCAGTACTTC. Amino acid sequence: CSARDLAGYEQYF.

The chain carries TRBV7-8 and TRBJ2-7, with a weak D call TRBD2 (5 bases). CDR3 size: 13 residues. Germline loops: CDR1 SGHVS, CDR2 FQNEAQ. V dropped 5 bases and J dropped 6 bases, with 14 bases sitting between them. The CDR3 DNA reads TGTGCCAGCAGCCGGGGTCCTACGGGCGAGCAGTACTTC. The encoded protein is CASSRGPTGEQYF.

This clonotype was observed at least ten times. In nucleotides, the CDR3 is TGTGCCAGCAGCGCCCGGACAGGGGCAGATTACGAGCAGTACTTC. Residues: CASSARTGADYEQYF. The chain couples TRBV7-2 to TRBJ2-7, with 9 nucleotides matching TRBD1. The CDR3 is 15 residues long. Germline V gives CDR1 SGHTA, CDR2 FQGNSA. Trimming at V came to 5 bases and at J to 4 bases, leaving 9 bases not matched to a gene. Complete variable domain (other parts from reference TRBV7-2 and TRBJ2-7): GAGVSQSPSNKVTEKGKDVELRCDPISGHTALYWYRQSLGQGLEFLIYFQGNSAPDKSGLPSDRFSAERTGGSVSTLTIQRTQQEDSAVYLCASSARTGADYEQYFGPGTRLTVT.